A selection of T cell receptor beta chains follows, all from one sample in a study of cytomegalovirus exposure and HLA in healthy donors. Repertoires were generated with immunoSEQ multiplex PCR, while TCRdb's copy carries only in-frame clones and drops some. The data contain roughly 72,000 clones, 65% to 85% of them singletons. The sequencing input was PBMCs. These receptors came from a woman in her forties in good health and CMV-seropositive. Each CDR3 is given with its conserved first and last residue. The D gene is left open where the match is weak. Part of the rows lack a size; the others show once, few, many or a class for expanded clones.

v_gene: TRBV5-1
d_gene: TRBD1
j_gene: TRBJ2-2
abundance: .
CDR3nt: TGCGCCAGCAGCGAGGGGGCCCCGAACACCGGGGAGCTGTTTTTT
CDR3aa: CASSEGAPNTGELFF

v_gene: TRBV5-6
d_gene: .
j_gene: TRBJ1-2
abundance: .
CDR3nt: TGTGCCAGCAGCTTGGTAGTGGGGAGCCCTAACTATGGCTACACCTTC
CDR3aa: CASSLVVGSPNYGYTF

v_gene: TRBV30
d_gene: TRBD2
j_gene: TRBJ2-1
abundance: .
CDR3nt: TGTGCCTGGCATGATGGACTAGCGGTTTCCAATGAGCAGTTCTTC
CDR3aa: CAWHDGLAVSNEQFF

v_gene: TRBV6-5
d_gene: .
j_gene: TRBJ2-1
abundance: few
CDR3nt: TGTGCCAGCAGCGGACTCGAGTACAACAATGAGCAGTTCTTC
CDR3aa: CASSGLEYNNEQFF

v_gene: TRBV7-8
d_gene: .
j_gene: TRBJ2-2
abundance: .
CDR3nt: TGTGCCAGCAGCCCACAGGGAGTACCCTTCACCGGGGAGCTGTTTTTT
CDR3aa: CASSPQGVPFTGELFF

v_gene: TRBV4-2
d_gene: .
j_gene: TRBJ2-7
abundance: .
CDR3nt: TGTGCCAGCAGCCAAGGGAGGACAGCCGGATTCGAGCAGTACTTC
CDR3aa: CASSQGRTAGFEQYF

v_gene: TRBV6-5
d_gene: TRBD1
j_gene: TRBJ1-5
abundance: few
CDR3nt: TGTGCCAGCAGCGACAGGGGGAACAATCAGCCCCAGCATTTT
CDR3aa: CASSDRGNNQPQHF

v_gene: TRBV5-1
d_gene: TRBD1
j_gene: TRBJ2-7
abundance: .
CDR3nt: TGCGCCAGCAGCATAGGGACAGGGTCCTACGAGCAGTACTTC
CDR3aa: CASSIGTGSYEQYF

v_gene: TRBV30
d_gene: .
j_gene: TRBJ2-1
abundance: .
CDR3nt: TGTGCCTGGAGAGGGGCGAGCTCCTACAATGAGCAGTTCTTC
CDR3aa: CAWRGASSYNEQFF

v_gene: TRBV7-9
d_gene: TRBD1
j_gene: TRBJ2-7
abundance: few
CDR3nt: TGTGCCAGCAGCTTAGCGGGGACAGGGGGCTCCGAGCAGTACTTC
CDR3aa: CASSLAGTGGSEQYF

v_gene: TRBV5-1
d_gene: .
j_gene: TRBJ2-1
abundance: few
CDR3nt: TGCGCCAGCAGCTTGGGCGTCGGTAGCGGAATGAGCTCCTACAATGAGCAGTTCTTC
CDR3aa: CASSLGVGSGMSSYNEQFF

v_gene: TRBV2
d_gene: .
j_gene: TRBJ1-5
abundance: few
CDR3nt: TGTGCCAGCAGTGATCGCGCCGGTAATCAGCCCCAGCATTTT
CDR3aa: CASSDRAGNQPQHF

v_gene: TRBV9
d_gene: TRBD2
j_gene: TRBJ2-7
abundance: .
CDR3nt: TGTGCCAGCAGTCCAAGGTTACTAGCGGGGGTCGAGCAGTACTTC
CDR3aa: CASSPRLLAGVEQYF

v_gene: TRBV5-6
d_gene: .
j_gene: TRBJ2-2
abundance: once
CDR3nt: TGTGCCAGCAGACAGGGTAACGGGGAGCTGTTTTTT
CDR3aa: CASRQGNGELFF

v_gene: TRBV5-6
d_gene: .
j_gene: TRBJ2-1
abundance: few
CDR3nt: TGTGCCAGCAGCTCGATAGGAGGGTTTAGCTACAATGAGCAGTTCTTC
CDR3aa: CASSSIGGFSYNEQFF

v_gene: TRBV27
d_gene: TRBD1
j_gene: TRBJ1-1
abundance: once
CDR3nt: TGTGCCAGCAGCCCATACACAGGGGGAGGTGAAGCTTTCTTT
CDR3aa: CASSPYTGGGEAFF

v_gene: TRBV7-6
d_gene: .
j_gene: TRBJ1-1
abundance: .
CDR3nt: TGTGCCAGCAGCAGATTGACAGGGAACACTGAAGCTTTCTTT
CDR3aa: CASSRLTGNTEAFF

v_gene: TRBV25-1
d_gene: .
j_gene: TRBJ1-4
abundance: .
CDR3nt: TGTGCCAGCAGTGAACACGGAGGAGCAACTAATGAAAAACTGTTTTTT
CDR3aa: CASSEHGGATNEKLFF

v_gene: TRBV6-5
d_gene: .
j_gene: TRBJ1-2
abundance: .
CDR3nt: TGTGCCAGCAGCCCAACCCACGGGACAAGGCATGGCTACACCTTC
CDR3aa: CASSPTHGTRHGYTF

v_gene: TRBV2
d_gene: .
j_gene: TRBJ2-5
abundance: .
CDR3nt: TGTGCCAGCAGCCTGACTAGTGGGAAAGAGACCCAGTACTTC
CDR3aa: CASSLTSGKETQYF

v_gene: TRBV5-1
d_gene: TRBD1
j_gene: TRBJ1-1
abundance: few
CDR3nt: TGCGCCAGCAGCTCCTGGACAGGGGTTTTGAACACTGAAGCTTTCTTT
CDR3aa: CASSSWTGVLNTEAFF

v_gene: TRBV27
d_gene: TRBD1
j_gene: TRBJ2-2
abundance: few
CDR3nt: TGTGCCAGCAGTTTGCCAGATGCCAGGCTCGGGGGACAGGGGAGGGAGCTGTTTTTT
CDR3aa: CASSLPDARLGGQGRELFF

v_gene: TRBV6-5
d_gene: TRBD1
j_gene: TRBJ1-3
abundance: .
CDR3nt: TGTGCCAGCAGTTACTCGCAACAGGGGTTTGGAAACACCATATATTTT
CDR3aa: CASSYSQQGFGNTIYF

v_gene: TRBV4-2
d_gene: TRBD2
j_gene: TRBJ2-1
abundance: .
CDR3nt: TGTGCCAGCAGCCAAGAAGCTAGCGGGATCTACAATGAGCAGTTCTTC
CDR3aa: CASSQEASGIYNEQFF

v_gene: TRBV4-2
d_gene: .
j_gene: TRBJ2-3
abundance: .
CDR3nt: TGTGCCAGCAGCCAAGAGGAAGCCAGGACAGATACGCAGTATTTT
CDR3aa: CASSQEEARTDTQYF

v_gene: TRBV6-5
d_gene: TRBD2
j_gene: TRBJ2-7
abundance: .
CDR3nt: TGTGCCAGCAGGACTCTAGCGGGAGGGATATACGAGCAGTACTTC
CDR3aa: CASRTLAGGIYEQYF

v_gene: TRBV9
d_gene: TRBD1
j_gene: TRBJ1-2
abundance: .
CDR3nt: TGTGCCAGCAGCCCAGTGGGACAGGGGATAGATGGCTACACCTTC
CDR3aa: CASSPVGQGIDGYTF

v_gene: TRBV29-1
d_gene: TRBD1
j_gene: TRBJ1-1
abundance: .
CDR3nt: TGCAGCGTTGAAAACAGGGGGAGAAACACTGAAGCTTTCTTT
CDR3aa: CSVENRGRNTEAFF

v_gene: TRBV11-2
d_gene: .
j_gene: TRBJ2-7
abundance: .
CDR3nt: TGTGCCAGCAGCTTAATGGAGGCATCCGAGCAGTACTTC
CDR3aa: CASSLMEASEQYF

v_gene: TRBV28
d_gene: .
j_gene: TRBJ1-1
abundance: .
CDR3nt: TGTGCCAGCAGTTTAAGGATAGCTCTGAACACTGAAGCTTTCTTT
CDR3aa: CASSLRIALNTEAFF

v_gene: TRBV2
d_gene: .
j_gene: TRBJ2-5
abundance: .
CDR3nt: TGTGCCAGCAGGCCCCCCGCGACAGACCAAGAGACCCAGTACTTC
CDR3aa: CASRPPATDQETQYF

v_gene: TRBV2
d_gene: .
j_gene: TRBJ2-3
abundance: .
CDR3nt: TGTGCCAGCAGACAGGGAAGCACAGATACGCAGTATTTT
CDR3aa: CASRQGSTDTQYF

v_gene: TRBV6-5
d_gene: TRBD2
j_gene: TRBJ2-7
abundance: .
CDR3nt: TGTGCCAGCCGGACTAGCGGGGGGACCTACGAGCAGTACTTC
CDR3aa: CASRTSGGTYEQYF

v_gene: TRBV5-1
d_gene: TRBD1
j_gene: TRBJ2-2
abundance: .
CDR3nt: TGCGCCAGCAGCTTTAGGACAGGGGTCGCCGGGGAGCTGTTTTTT
CDR3aa: CASSFRTGVAGELFF

v_gene: TRBV2
d_gene: .
j_gene: TRBJ2-7
abundance: .
CDR3nt: TGTGCCAGCAGTACTCTACAGGGACGACCCTCCTACGAGCAGTACTTC
CDR3aa: CASSTLQGRPSYEQYF

v_gene: TRBV27
d_gene: .
j_gene: TRBJ2-1
abundance: .
CDR3nt: TGTGCCAGCAGTTCAACTAGCTGGTTCTACAATGAGCAGTTCTTC
CDR3aa: CASSSTSWFYNEQFF

v_gene: TRBV30
d_gene: .
j_gene: TRBJ1-3
abundance: .
CDR3nt: TGTGCCTGGACCTGGACATCTGGAAACACCATATATTTT
CDR3aa: CAWTWTSGNTIYF

v_gene: TRBV6-6
d_gene: .
j_gene: TRBJ2-7
abundance: .
CDR3nt: TGTGCCAGCAGTTACGAGGGACACCGTTCCTACGAGCAGTACTTC
CDR3aa: CASSYEGHRSYEQYF

v_gene: TRBV4-1
d_gene: .
j_gene: TRBJ1-4
abundance: once
CDR3nt: TGCGCCAGCAGCCAAGCGCCTGGGGGGACTTATAATGAAAAACTGTTTTTT
CDR3aa: CASSQAPGGTYNEKLFF

v_gene: TRBV4-1
d_gene: .
j_gene: TRBJ2-6
abundance: few
CDR3nt: TGCGCCAGCCGAAGACTGTCTGGGGCCAACGTCCTGACTTTC
CDR3aa: CASRRLSGANVLTF

v_gene: TRBV2
d_gene: .
j_gene: TRBJ1-1
abundance: once
CDR3nt: TGTGCCAGCAGTGAAGGGAACCAGGGGAACACTGAAGCTTTCTTT
CDR3aa: CASSEGNQGNTEAFF

v_gene: TRBV5-6
d_gene: .
j_gene: TRBJ1-5
abundance: .
CDR3nt: TGTGCCAGCAGCTTTGGCTTGGAGGGAGAACAGCCCCAGCATTTT
CDR3aa: CASSFGLEGEQPQHF

v_gene: TRBV29-1
d_gene: .
j_gene: TRBJ2-1
abundance: .
CDR3nt: TGCAGCGTTGACCAGACGGGTTTCAGCAATGAGCAGTTCTTC
CDR3aa: CSVDQTGFSNEQFF

v_gene: TRBV9
d_gene: TRBD2
j_gene: TRBJ2-2
abundance: .
CDR3nt: TGTGCCAGCAGCTCCGAAGGGTTCGCGGGACTAGCGGGAGTCACCGGGGAGCTGTTTTTT
CDR3aa: CASSSEGFAGLAGVTGELFF

v_gene: TRBV19
d_gene: TRBD2
j_gene: TRBJ2-7
abundance: .
CDR3nt: TGTGCCAGTCGTTTGGGGAGCGGGAGGGCCTACGAGCAGTACTTC
CDR3aa: CASRLGSGRAYEQYF

v_gene: TRBV7-7
d_gene: .
j_gene: TRBJ1-4
abundance: once
CDR3nt: TGTGCCAGCAGCCCCGGGGCGGGGACTAATGAAAAACTGTTTTTT
CDR3aa: CASSPGAGTNEKLFF

v_gene: TRBV11-2
d_gene: .
j_gene: TRBJ1-1
abundance: .
CDR3nt: TGTGCCAGCAGCTCAACTGGGGCAGGGCTTGAAGCTTTCTTT
CDR3aa: CASSSTGAGLEAFF

v_gene: TRBV28
d_gene: TRBD1
j_gene: TRBJ1-5
abundance: .
CDR3nt: TGTGCCAGCAGTAATGGACAGGTAGGCAATCAGCCCCAGCATTTT
CDR3aa: CASSNGQVGNQPQHF

v_gene: TRBV28
d_gene: .
j_gene: TRBJ1-5
abundance: .
CDR3nt: TGTGCCAGCAGTTTGGGAGGGATCGATAGCAATCAGCCCCAGCATTTT
CDR3aa: CASSLGGIDSNQPQHF

v_gene: TRBV11-2
d_gene: .
j_gene: TRBJ1-1
abundance: .
CDR3nt: TGTGCCAGCAGCTTAGCCCGGAACACTGAAGCTTTCTTT
CDR3aa: CASSLARNTEAFF

v_gene: TRBV7-9
d_gene: .
j_gene: TRBJ2-1
abundance: few
CDR3nt: TGTGCCAGCAGCTTAATTCTAGCTCAAGGTCAGTTCTTC
CDR3aa: CASSLILAQGQFF

v_gene: TRBV30
d_gene: .
j_gene: TRBJ1-5
abundance: .
CDR3nt: TGTGCCTGGAGTACCGGGCAGCCCCAGCATTTT
CDR3aa: CAWSTGQPQHF